This TCR beta chain was recovered during a study of blood T cell repertoires in COVID-19. Study details: Samples representing acute and convalescent COVID-19 were sourced from the United States, Italy and Spain. PBMCs, B-cell-depleted T cells, or T cells provided the cDNA or gDNA that made up the material.

The junction had 10 bases not matched to a gene; V was cut back by 3 bases and J by 4 bases. Germline V gene data show CDR1 as WNHNN and CDR2 as SYGVQD (reference sequence). The CDR3 extends over 17 amino acids. As originally analysed: Reference gene primers were amplified, and this amplification served to estimate nucleated cell counts. Generated by immunoSEQ multiplex PCR, the TCRdb table keeps only in-frame clones and is missing some. V and J calls and clone size are those listed in that table; D and trimming were worked out from the DNA. The top ten hold approximately 23% of the sample, which has 20,000 to 30,000 clones, approximately 80% seen once.

Sequencing was performed on peripheral blood. The chain links TRBV10-1 to TRBJ1-5; 9 bases fit TRBD1. This sequence was found in a human donor in a cohort sampled during active COVID-19. The CDR3 loop is CASSDPSGTGKNQPQHF. The CDR3 DNA reads TGCGCCAGCAGTGATCCGTCGGGGACAGGGAAAAATCAGCCCCAGCATTTT.